This T cell receptor beta chain was recorded in a study of cytomegalovirus exposure and HLA in healthy donors. Trimming pared 4 bases from V and 0 bases from J, leaving 11 bases between. Germline-derived CDR1 and CDR2 are MNHEY and SMNVEV (reference sequence). CDR3 length: 15 amino acids. The PCR made use of 60 Vbeta and 13 Jbeta primers. Profiling relied on immunoSEQ multiplex PCR, and the TCRdb table lists in-frame clones only, not all of them. Among approximately 130,000 clones listed, approximately 85% were seen once. The chain has TRBV27 and TRBJ2-3; no clear D gene. Sequencing used PBMCs. The sequence was collected from a woman aged 25 to 39 in good health and CMV-seropositive. The CDR3 sequence: CASSSSFSSTDTQYF. The CDR3 nucleotides are TGTGCCAGCAGTTCTTCCTTTTCTAGCACAGATACGCAGTATTTT.